The 27 T cell receptor beta chains in this list originate from one sample, sequenced in a study of T cell responses to AZD1222 COVID-19 vaccine. TCRdb keeps only in-frame clones here, not all; method: immunoSEQ multiplex PCR. The data hold about 170,000 clones, with 80% to 90% observed a single time. The source was peripheral blood, collected 28 days after the second dose of the MenACWY control vaccine. The receptors come from an adult who received the MenACWY meningococcal vaccine as a control.

V usage is TRBV5-6 and J usage is TRBJ2-6; no clear D gene. CDR1 is SGHDT and CDR2 is YYEEEE in the germline V gene. This CDR3 region has 14 residues. V lost 9 bases and J 0 bases, leaving 10 bases between the germline ends. The CDR3 DNA reads TGTGCCACCTTCTTGGGCTCTGGGGCCAACGTCCTGACTTTC. Translating it yields CATFLGSGANVLTF.

J is TRBJ2-7 and V is TRBV3-1 (or the pseudogene TRBV3-2); D is possibly TRBD2 (5 bases). There are 14 residues in the CDR3. The V end lost 3 bases, the J end lost 3 bases, and 12 bases lay between the germline ends. The V gene's germline CDR1 is LGHDT and CDR2 YNNKEL (reference sequence). CDR3 nucleotide sequence: TGTGCCAGCAGCCACGGGGTGGAAAACTACGAGCAGTACTTC. It encodes CASSHGVENYEQYF.

The chain carries TRBV7-9 and TRBJ1-5, with a possible D match to TRBD1 (5 bases). The CDR3 consists of 12 residues. Germline V gene sequence: CDR1 SEHNR, CDR2 FQNEAQ (reference sequence). V was clipped by 5 bases and J by 6 bases, with 8 bases between them. The CDR3, as DNA: TGTGCCAGCAGCCAAGGGGTTCAGCCCCAGCATTTT. Translated: CASSQGVQPQHF.

The genes are TRBV28 and TRBJ2-7, with 7 positions matching TRBD1. The CDR3 runs 14 residues. Unmatched junction bases numbered 11, after V lost 5 bases and J lost 7 bases. Germline loops: CDR1 MDHEN, CDR2 SYDVKM. The CDR3 DNA follows: TGTGCCAGCAGTCCCAGGGGACAGACGTGGGAGCAGTACTTC. This codes for CASSPRGQTWEQYF.

J is TRBJ1-2 and V is TRBV14; D is uncertain. In germline, CDR1 is SGHDN, CDR2 FVKESK. This CDR3 is built from 15 residues. The V and J ends lost 2 bases and 0 bases respectively, with 10 bases between them. The CDR3 DNA reads TGTGCCAGCAGCCAACATCACGGATCTAACTATGGCTACACCTTC. Translating gives CASSQHHGSNYGYTF.

The chain is built from TRBV19 and TRBJ2-3; D call uncertain. Trimming left V 6 bases short and J 2 bases short, with 9 bases between. This CDR3 is 13 amino acids long. Per the germline V gene, CDR1 is LNHDA and CDR2 is SQIVND (reference sequence). CDR3 nucleotide sequence: TGTGCCAGTAGAAGACTGACCACAGATACGCAGTATTTT. Translated: CASRRLTTDTQYF.

The genes are TRBV28 and TRBJ1-2, with 8 bases that match TRBD1. This CDR3 has 13 residues. CDR1 MDHEN and CDR2 SYDVKM come from the germline V gene. The V and J ends lost 5 bases and 4 bases, in that order; junction bases with no gene match: 3. The CDR3 DNA follows: TGTGCCAGCAGTCTGACAGGGGTCTATGGCTACACCTTC. Translated, it gives CASSLTGVYGYTF.

The genes are TRBV11-2 and TRBJ2-3, with TRBD2 identical over 8 bases. J gave up 6 bases and V 4 bases, and 15 bases lay outside the gene matches. This CDR3 contains 17 residues. In germline, CDR1 is SGHAT, CDR2 FQNNGV. CDR3 in DNA: TGTGCCAGCAGCTCCACCGTAGCGGGAAGGGGGTGGGATACGCAGTATTTT. Residues: CASSSTVAGRGWDTQYF.

The V gene is TRBV28, the J gene TRBJ1-1; D is possibly TRBD1 (6 bases). Germline V gene data show CDR1 as MDHEN and CDR2 as SYDVKM. V was pared by 6 bases and J by 8 bases, with 16 bases between. The CDR3 sequence is 13 residues long. The CDR3 DNA reads as TGTGCCAGCAGCCTTATTTCCGGGACAGAAGCTTTCTTT. Translating it yields CASSLISGTEAFF.

The rearrangement uses TRBV11-3 and TRBJ2-1; D may be TRBD2 (6 bases). Trimming took 3 bases from V and 7 from J, leaving 7 bases between them. Per the germline V gene, CDR1 is SGHNT and CDR2 is YENEEA. The CDR3 contains 12 residues. Here the CDR3 reads CASSFGGNEQFF. CDR3 bases: TGTGCCAGCAGCTTTGGGGGGAATGAGCAGTTCTTC.

The chain combines TRBV5-1 with TRBJ1-6, with TRBD1 identical over 8 bases. The V and J ends lost 3 bases and 7 bases, in that order; junction bases with no gene match: 3. Germline loops: CDR1 SGHRS, CDR2 YFSETQ. CDR3 size: 14 residues. For the CDR3, the DNA is TGCGCCAGCAGCTCGGGACAGGCCAATTCACCCCTCCACTTT. Protein product: CASSSGQANSPLHF.

V usage is TRBV4-1 and J usage is TRBJ2-3; TRBD2 agrees at 13 bases. J was trimmed by 0 bases and V by 1 base; bases with no gene match: 10. Germline-derived CDR1 and CDR2 are MGHRA and YSYEKL. CDR3 length equals 20 residues. The CDR3 sequence: CASSQGPGTSGMWSTDTQYF. The CDR3 DNA sequence: TGCGCCAGCAGCCAAGGGCCCGGGACTAGCGGGATGTGGAGCACAGATACGCAGTATTTT.

This sequence joins TRBV27 and TRBJ1-2, with D perhaps TRBD1 (6 bases). Between the trimmed V and J ends, which lost 0 bases and 8 bases, there was a span of 16 bases. Germline assignment: CDR1 MNHEY and CDR2 SMNVEV (reference sequence). The CDR3 has 15 amino acids. This CDR3 is CASSLSSARQGGYTF. CDR3 nucleotides: TGTGCCAGCAGTTTATCTTCCGCGCGGCAGGGGGGCTACACCTTC.

The chain joins TRBV2 to TRBJ2-7; 13 nucleotides agree with TRBD2. The V segment lost 1 base and the J segment 4 bases; nucleotides outside the gene matches: 7. CDR3 length: 17 amino acids. Germline V CDR1 and CDR2: SNHLY, FYNNEI. The DNA for the CDR3 is TGTGCCAGCAGTGAAGTAGGACTAGCGGGAGAGGGGTACGAGCAGTACTTC. As protein: CASSEVGLAGEGYEQYF.

CDR3: CASSPSLRTDEQYF. DNA of the CDR3: TGTGCCAGCAGCCCCTCTTTAAGGACCGACGAGCAGTACTTC. V is TRBV5-4 and J is TRBJ2-7, with D unclear. The CDR3 is made up of 14 amino acids. The V end lost 4 bases, the J end lost 5 bases, and 16 bases lay between the germline ends. Germline values: CDR1 SGHNT, CDR2 YYREEE (reference sequence).

The J gene is TRBJ2-3, the V gene TRBV9, with D perhaps matching TRBD1 (5 bases). This CDR3 contains 18 residues. Germline V lookup: CDR1 SGDLS, CDR2 YYNGEE. V gave up 3 bases and J gave up 2 bases, with 22 bases separating them. CDR3 sequence (DNA): TGTGCCAGCAGCGGAGATTTCGTAGAGGCAGGGAACACAGATACGCAGTATTTT. Translated, it gives CASSGDFVEAGNTDTQYF.

V is TRBV27 and J is TRBJ2-7; D might be TRBD1 (6 bases). Germline V gene lookup returns CDR1 MNHEY and CDR2 SMNVEV (reference sequence). Trimming removed 6 bases from V and 0 bases from J, with 12 bases in between. The CDR3 loop spans 14 amino acids. The CDR3 sequence is CASRLQGSSYEQYF. CDR3 DNA sequence: TGTGCCAGCAGGCTCCAGGGGAGCTCCTACGAGCAGTACTTC.

CDR3 coding DNA: TGTGCCAGTAGTCAACAGGGGTCAAATCAGCCCCAGCATTTT. It translates to CASSQQGSNQPQHF. The chain combines TRBV19 with TRBJ1-5, with 7 nucleotides matching TRBD1. CDR1 LNHDA and CDR2 SQIVND come from the germline V gene (reference sequence). J gave up 4 bases and V 5 bases, and 5 bases lay outside the gene matches. The CDR3 has 14 amino acids.

The chain is built from TRBV15 and TRBJ1-4; D call uncertain. Germline V gives CDR1 LNHNV, CDR2 YYDKDF (reference sequence). The CDR3 has 13 amino acids. V lost 1 base and J lost 7, with 7 bases in between. CDR3 sequence (DNA): TGTGCCACCAGCAGAGGTCTAATTGAAAAACTGTTTTTT. Translating gives CATSRGLIEKLFF.

The J gene is TRBJ2-5, the V gene TRBV7-2; TRBD1 matches at 8 bases. Germline V gene lookup returns CDR1 SGHTA and CDR2 FQGNSA. With 5 bases clipped from V and 5 bases from J, the junction kept 4 bases outside the gene matches. The CDR3 is made up of 13 amino acids. CDR3 coding DNA: TGTGCCAGCAGCAAGGACAGGGCCGAGACCCAGTACTTC. Translation: CASSKDRAETQYF.

The V gene is TRBV2, the J gene TRBJ2-6; the D is unclear. CDR3 size: 13 residues. The germline CDR1 and CDR2 sequences are SNHLY and FYNNEI. Trimming removed 7 bases from V and 1 base from J, with 5 bases in between. The CDR3 reads CASTFSGANVLTF. In DNA, the CDR3 is TGTGCCAGCACTTTTTCTGGGGCCAACGTCCTGACTTTC. Full variable domain (remainder filled in from reference TRBV2 and TRBJ2-6): EPEVTQTPSHQVTQMGQEVILRCVPISNHLYFYWYRQILGQKVEFLVSFYNNEISEKSEIFDDQFSVERPDGSNFTLKIRSTKLEDSAMYFCASTFSGANVLTFGAGSRLTVL.

J is TRBJ1-5 and V is TRBV24-1; D is undetermined. The CDR3 consists of 13 residues. Germline V gene lookup returns CDR1 KGHDR and CDR2 SFDVKD. Between the trimmed V and J ends, which lost 1 base and 2 bases, there was a span of 2 bases. CDR3 sequence reads: CATSDFGNQPQHF. CDR3 nucleotides: TGTGCCACCAGTGATTTTGGCAATCAGCCCCAGCATTTT.

In its sample, this clone was seen once. V is TRBV5-1 and J is TRBJ1-1; D is unclear. The length of the CDR3 is 13 residues. V was trimmed by 4 bases and J by 4 bases, leaving 11 bases between them. Germline values: CDR1 SGHRS, CDR2 YFSETQ. This chain's CDR3 is CASSHGGATEAFF. The CDR3 nucleotides are TGCGCCAGCAGCCACGGCGGAGCCACTGAAGCTTTCTTT.

The gene calls are TRBV5-4 and TRBJ1-1, with D maybe TRBD1 (6 bases). V was cut by 5 bases and J by 0 bases, with 17 bases left in between. CDR3 length: 16 amino acids. CDR1 SGHNT and CDR2 YYREEE come from the germline V gene (reference sequence). The CDR3 here is CASRLSFGGMNTEAFF. The CDR3 DNA reads as TGTGCCAGCAGACTATCTTTCGGGGGCATGAACACTGAAGCTTTCTTT.

J is TRBJ1-1 and V is TRBV2; a possible D gene is TRBD1 (6 bases). Germline V gene lookup returns CDR1 SNHLY and CDR2 FYNNEI. The V gene lost 6 bases and the J gene lost 1 base, with 9 bases spanning the gap. The CDR3 contains 13 residues. The CDR3 protein is CASRKDRNTEAFF. The DNA of the CDR3 is TGTGCCAGCAGAAAGGACAGGAACACTGAAGCTTTCTTT.

This rearrangement joins TRBV20-1 to TRBJ1-3; D is uncertain. Between the trimmed V and J ends, which lost 3 bases and 4 bases, there was a span of 13 bases. Germline loops: CDR1 DFQATT, CDR2 SNEGSKA (reference sequence). The CDR3 consists of 14 residues. The CDR3 DNA follows: TGCAGTGCTAGTCTTCGTCAAGGAGGAAACACCATATATTTT. It yields the protein CSASLRQGGNTIYF.

In this sample, this clone turned up once. The CDR3 DNA follows: TGTGCCAGCAGTTACAGGGGTGGGGAGACCCAGTACTTC. Amino acid sequence: CASSYRGGETQYF. The J gene is TRBJ2-5, the V gene TRBV12-3 or TRBV12-4; 7 nucleotides align to TRBD1. This CDR3 region has 13 residues. Trimming cost V 4 bases and J 5 bases; bases outside gene matches: 4.